The rows below give T cell receptor beta chains drawn from one sample of a study of cytomegalovirus exposure and HLA in healthy donors. Assay: immunoSEQ multiplex PCR; the TCRdb copy retains only in-frame clones and omits some. The profile shows some 150,000 clones, 75% to 80% of them singletons. Specimen: PBMCs. The receptors derive from a woman aged 25 to 45 in good health and CMV-seronegative. Each CDR3 is given with its conserved first and last residue. The D gene is left open where the match is weak. Rows may omit the clone size; those that give it use once, few, many or a size class.

clone size	D gene	V gene	J gene	CDR3 protein	CDR3 DNA
-	-	TRBV7-2	TRBJ1-5	CASSLGTGLSNQPQHF	TGTGCCAGCAGCTTAGGGACGGGACTTAGCAATCAGCCCCAGCATTTT
-	TRBD1	TRBV19	TRBJ1-5	CASSDRDRGLGQPQHF	TGTGCCAGTAGTGACCGGGACAGGGGATTAGGACAGCCCCAGCATTTT
-	-	TRBV2	TRBJ1-2	CASSVNRGTNYGYTF	TGTGCCAGCAGTGTTAATAGGGGCACGAACTATGGCTACACCTTC
-	TRBD1	TRBV5-6	TRBJ1-3	CASSLLGQGSGNTIYF	TGTGCCAGCAGCTTGTTGGGACAGGGCTCTGGAAACACCATATATTTT
-	TRBD2	TRBV5-1	TRBJ2-1	CASSRAGGDNEQFF	TGCGCCAGCAGTCGAGCGGGGGGGGACAATGAGCAGTTCTTC
-	-	TRBV27	TRBJ2-1	CASSLFAAGSYNEQFF	TGTGCCAGCAGTTTATTCGCCGCAGGGTCCTACAATGAGCAGTTCTTC
-	TRBD1	TRBV5-1	TRBJ2-7	CASSLEAPGQTYEQYF	TGCGCCAGCAGCTTGGAGGCACCGGGACAGACCTACGAGCAGTACTTC
few	TRBD1	TRBV7-2	TRBJ1-2	CASSLSLDRVKGYTF	TGTGCCAGCAGCTTATCCCTAGACAGGGTGAAGGGCTACACCTTC
-	-	TRBV5-1	TRBJ1-1	CASRHAVQGGYTEAFF	TGCGCCAGCAGACATGCGGTCCAGGGAGGATACACTGAAGCTTTCTTT
-	-	TRBV15	TRBJ2-6	CATESGASGANVLTF	TGTGCCACCGAAAGTGGGGCCTCTGGGGCCAACGTCCTGACTTTC
-	-	TRBV11-2	TRBJ1-6	CASSLGPGRGNSPLHF	TGTGCCAGCAGCTTAGGGCCTGGTAGGGGGAATTCACCCCTCCACTTT
-	TRBD1	TRBV6-5	TRBJ1-1	CASSSYPGQGNTEAFF	TGTGCCAGCAGTTCTTACCCGGGACAGGGGAACACTGAAGCTTTCTTT
few	TRBD1	TRBV10-2	TRBJ1-5	CASSESTGRYQPQHF	TGCGCCAGCAGTGAGTCGACAGGGAGGTACCAGCCCCAGCATTTT
-	TRBD1	TRBV5-6	TRBJ2-2	CASSWGTGVTGELFF	TGTGCCAGCAGCTGGGGGACAGGGGTTACCGGGGAGCTGTTTTTT
few	-	TRBV6-5	TRBJ2-2	CASSYWAHTGELFF	TGTGCCAGCAGTTACTGGGCCCACACCGGGGAGCTGTTTTTT
-	-	TRBV30	TRBJ2-5	CAWNNQETQYF	TGTGCCTGGAATAACCAAGAGACCCAGTACTTC
few	-	TRBV9	TRBJ1-3	CASSVSGQAGNTIYF	TGTGCCAGCAGCGTATCCGGACAAGCTGGAAACACCATATATTTT
-	-	TRBV4-1	TRBJ1-2	CASSPPQAGVEGYTF	TGCGCCAGCAGCCCACCCCAAGCGGGGGTGGAAGGCTACACCTTC
-	TRBD2	TRBV7-9	TRBJ2-5	CASRRGLADIFETQYF	TGTGCCAGCAGACGCGGACTAGCGGACATTTTTGAGACCCAGTACTTC
few	-	TRBV11-2	TRBJ1-2	CASSRTDYGYTF	TGTGCCAGCAGCAGGACAGACTATGGCTACACCTTC
few	-	TRBV5-4	TRBJ1-1	CASSLGGSGTEAFF	TGTGCCAGCAGCTTGGGGGGTTCAGGGACTGAAGCTTTCTTT
-	-	TRBV5-4	TRBJ1-1	CASSRKQGTLSTEAFF	TGTGCCAGCAGCCGCAAACAGGGAACTTTGAGCACTGAAGCTTTCTTT
-	TRBD1	TRBV5-6	TRBJ2-5	CASSSYTGTAQETQYF	TGTGCCAGCAGCTCTTATACCGGGACAGCTCAAGAGACCCAGTACTTC
-	-	TRBV28	TRBJ2-7	CASSLPSRYYEQYF	TGTGCCAGCAGTTTACCTAGCCGGTACTACGAGCAGTACTTC
-	TRBD2	TRBV29-1	TRBJ2-3	CSVAAAGGLTSTDTQYF	TGCAGCGTTGCGGCGGCGGGGGGGCTTACTAGCACAGATACGCAGTATTTT
-	-	TRBV15	TRBJ1-2	CATSRTGSYGYTF	TGTGCCACCAGCAGAACAGGGTCCTATGGCTACACCTTC
-	-	TRBV5-5	TRBJ1-1	CASSLGIDQGWDTEAFF	TGTGCCAGCAGCCTGGGAATAGATCAGGGTTGGGACACTGAAGCTTTCTTT